This entry features one T cell receptor beta chain sequence. Germline V gene data show CDR1 as MDHEN and CDR2 as SYDVKM. The CDR3 sequence is 16 residues long. The V gene end was trimmed by 6 bases and the J gene end by 1 base; junction bases not matched to a gene: 9. These data are taken from a study of T cell changes during pregnancy in multiple sclerosis. Using immunoSEQ multiplex PCR, the repertoire was profiled, and TCRdb retains in-frame clones only, with some absent. The table lists tens of thousands of clones, approximately 90% of them singletons, with 2.8% in the top ten. The chain couples TRBV28 to TRBJ2-3; 8 positions match TRBD2. The sequencing used peripheral blood, collected in the third trimester of pregnancy. The clonotype comes from a female donor in good health, enrolled as a control in a pregnancy study. CDR3 nucleotides: TGTGCCAGCAGCCCCACGGGACTAGTTGGCACAGATACGCAGTATTTT. It yields the protein CASSPTGLVGTDTQYF.